The clone carrying this T cell receptor beta chain was seen once. What it recognizes is unknown. Looked up from germline, CDR1 is MNHEY and CDR2 is SVGAGI. There are 13 residues in the CDR3. V lost 8 bases and J 3 bases, leaving 10 bases between the germline ends. Method: immunoSEQ multiplex PCR; TCRdb's copy keeps in-frame clones and lacks some. The sample shows some 130,000 clones, approximately 88% of them seen only once. The source of the sample is a study of cytomegalovirus exposure and HLA in healthy donors. The study's findings and limits: In the 120 or so validation repertoires, just under 95% of cluster scores exceeded 0, per a later analysis. Generally TCR sequences proved uncommon, though certain public TCRs appeared in numerous donors.

The sample taken for sequencing was PBMCs. The chain carries TRBV6-5 and TRBJ1-4; D unclear. This sequence originates from a woman between 18 and 29 years old in good health and CMV-seropositive. CDR3 in amino acids: CASRLIANEKLFF. Here the CDR3 DNA reads TGTGCCAGCCGGTTAATAGCTAATGAAAAACTGTTTTTT.